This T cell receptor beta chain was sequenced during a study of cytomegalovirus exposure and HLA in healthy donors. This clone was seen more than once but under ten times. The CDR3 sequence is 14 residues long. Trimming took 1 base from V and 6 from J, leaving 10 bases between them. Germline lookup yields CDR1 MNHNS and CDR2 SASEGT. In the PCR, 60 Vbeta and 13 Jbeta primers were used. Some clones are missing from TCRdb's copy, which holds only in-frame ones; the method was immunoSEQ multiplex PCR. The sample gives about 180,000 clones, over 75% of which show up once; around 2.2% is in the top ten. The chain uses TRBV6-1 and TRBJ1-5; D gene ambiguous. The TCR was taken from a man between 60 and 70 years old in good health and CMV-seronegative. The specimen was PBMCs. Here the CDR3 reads CASSEVGSGQPQHF. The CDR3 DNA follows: TGTGCCAGCAGTGAAGTTGGGAGTGGTCAGCCCCAGCATTTT.